A selection of T cell receptor beta chains follows, all from one sample in a study of T cells in localized non-small cell lung cancer. Sequenced by immunoSEQ multiplex PCR; TCRdb stores in-frame clones only, minus some. The repertoire holds approximately 57,000 clones, with 86% as singletons. The sequencing used peripheral blood, collected before any cancer treatment. The receptors were gathered from a woman aged 35 to 75 with stage I lung adenocarcinoma. Both conserved end residues are part of each CDR3. The order of the fields is clone size, J gene, D gene, V gene, CDR3 DNA, CDR3 protein. The D gene is left open where the match is weak. Clone size is not always given. Where it is, it says once, few, many or a class for expanded clones.

.,TRBJ1-1,TRBD1,TRBV7-9,TGTGCCAGCAGCTGGCCCCCGACAGGGGATGACACTGAAGCTTTCTTT,CASSWPPTGDDTEAFF
.,TRBJ2-5,.,TRBV6-6,TGTGCCAGCAGACCCTATCTCGGGGGACAAGAGACCCAGTACTTC,CASRPYLGGQETQYF
.,TRBJ2-1,.,TRBV9,TGTGCCAGCAGCGCTAAGTACAATGAGCAGTTCTTC,CASSAKYNEQFF
.,TRBJ2-5,.,TRBV18,TGTGCCAGCTCACCTTTCAGAAACCAAGAGATCCAGTACTTC,CASSPFRNQEIQYF
.,TRBJ1-5,.,TRBV15,TGTGCCACCAGCAGAGAGGGCAACCGCAATCAGCCCCAGCATTTT,CATSREGNRNQPQHF
few,TRBJ2-2,TRBD1,TRBV2,TGTGCCAGCAAGGAGGAACAGGGGTCGACCGGGGAGCTGTTTTTT,CASKEEQGSTGELFF
.,TRBJ1-2,TRBD1,TRBV19,TGTGCCAGTACCAGGGACAGACTTTATGGCTACACCTTC,CASTRDRLYGYTF
.,TRBJ1-5,.,TRBV28,TGTGCCAGCAGTTTATGGACAGAGGGCAATCAGCCCCAGCATTTT,CASSLWTEGNQPQHF
.,TRBJ2-7,.,TRBV5-1,TGCGCCAGCAGCTTGTCGGGGAAAGAGCGCTACGAGCAGTACTTC,CASSLSGKERYEQYF
.,TRBJ2-7,TRBD2,TRBV27,TGTGCCAGCCGACTAGCGGGGGCCTACGAGCAGTACTTC,CASRLAGAYEQYF
once,TRBJ2-2,.,TRBV6-1,TGTGCCAGCAGGAGAACAGGGTCGGGCGGGGAGCTGTTTTTT,CASRRTGSGGELFF
.,TRBJ1-5,.,TRBV6-6,TGTGCCAGCAGTCCCCTGGGGGAAGGGGATCAGCCCCAGCATTTT,CASSPLGEGDQPQHF
.,TRBJ2-5,TRBD1,TRBV9,TGTGCCAGCAGCGAGGGACAGGGGATGGAGACCCAGTACTTC,CASSEGQGMETQYF
.,TRBJ2-3,TRBD2,TRBV27,TGTGCCAGCAGTTTATTAAGAGCGGGGAAGGCAACCCCAGATACGCAGTATTTT,CASSLLRAGKATPDTQYF
.,TRBJ2-1,TRBD1,TRBV11-3,TGTGCCAGCAGCTTATTCGGGTTCGGGACAGGGTTTTATAATGAGCAGTTCTTC,CASSLFGFGTGFYNEQFF
.,TRBJ2-1,TRBD2,TRBV13,TGTGCCAGCAGCCTTACTAGCGGGGGGGCCCAAGCGAATGAGCAGTTCTTC,CASSLTSGGAQANEQFF
few,TRBJ2-7,.,TRBV5-5,TGTGCCAGCAGCTTCGGACCTGGCGAGCAGTACTTC,CASSFGPGEQYF
.,TRBJ1-3,.,TRBV5-3,TGTGCCAGAACCTTTACTTTTCAACAAGCCACAAACACCATATATTTT,CARTFTFQQATNTIYF
once,TRBJ2-1,TRBD2,TRBV28,TGTGCCAGCAGTTTAAAGTTGGGACTAGCGGGGGGCCCCTCCTACAATGAGCAGTTCTTC,CASSLKLGLAGGPSYNEQFF
.,TRBJ2-5,.,TRBV10-1,TGCGCCAGCAGTGAGACAGGGCTAGAGACCCAGTACTTC,CASSETGLETQYF
.,TRBJ2-7,.,TRBV7-9,TGTGCCAGCAGCTTAATAGAAAGGGACGAGCAGTACTTC,CASSLIERDEQYF
.,TRBJ1-2,.,TRBV20-1,TGCAGTGCTAGGGAGGATGGCTACACCTTC,CSAREDGYTF
.,TRBJ1-1,.,TRBV7-8,TGTGCCAGCAGCTTAGAACTCGCAGGGGCCCGGCAGAACACTGAAGCTTTCTTT,CASSLELAGARQNTEAFF
.,TRBJ2-1,TRBD2,TRBV7-2,TGTGCCAGCAGCCATGAAAGGCAGCGGGGGGATTACAATGAGCAGTTCTTC,CASSHERQRGDYNEQFF
.,TRBJ1-6,.,TRBV5-5,TGTGCCAGCAGCTTGGAAGATGATTCACCCCTCCACTTT,CASSLEDDSPLHF
.,TRBJ1-2,TRBD1,TRBV5-1,TGCGCCAGCAGCTTGGGACAGGGGGCGCAGGGCTACACCTTC,CASSLGQGAQGYTF
.,TRBJ1-2,.,TRBV11-3,TGTGCCAGCAGCTTAGAAAAGGGATATGGCTACACCTTC,CASSLEKGYGYTF
.,TRBJ2-3,TRBD1,TRBV10-2,TGCGCCAGCAGCCTGGGACAGCCCCTGCCAGATACGCAGTATTTT,CASSLGQPLPDTQYF
.,TRBJ2-7,TRBD2,TRBV7-8,TGTGCCAGCAGCTCAGGACTAGCCTACGAGCAGTACTTC,CASSSGLAYEQYF
few,TRBJ1-1,.,TRBV5-8,TGTGCCAGCACCGGCCGTTGGGGGGGGACTGAAGCTTTCTTT,CASTGRWGGTEAFF
few,TRBJ2-1,.,TRBV19,TGTGCCAGTAGTCCGCTAGATAGCTCCTACAATGAGCAGTTCTTC,CASSPLDSSYNEQFF
.,TRBJ1-5,.,TRBV9,TGTGCCAGCAGCTTTTCAGAGTATAGCAATCAGCCCCAGCATTTT,CASSFSEYSNQPQHF
.,TRBJ2-1,.,TRBV7-9,TGTGCCAGCAGCTTAAGGGGCGCCTACAATGAGCAGTTCTTC,CASSLRGAYNEQFF
.,TRBJ1-1,.,TRBV4-3,TGCGCCAGCAGCCCCCAAAGTCGGTTCAGCACTGAAGCTTTCTTT,CASSPQSRFSTEAFF
.,TRBJ2-3,TRBD2,TRBV5-1,TGCGCCAGCAGGACCGGGACTAGCGGCTTCACAGATACGCAGTATTTT,CASRTGTSGFTDTQYF
.,TRBJ2-1,.,TRBV21-1,TGTGCCAGCGGCGGACTAGCGGACGACAATGAGCAGTTCTTC,CASGGLADDNEQFF
.,TRBJ2-3,.,TRBV5-1,TGCGCCAGCAGCTTAGACGGGGTACCTAGCACAGATACGCAGTATTTT,CASSLDGVPSTDTQYF
once,TRBJ2-1,.,TRBV15,TGTGCCACCAGCAGAGATTTAGGGACGGATGAGCAGTTCTTC,CATSRDLGTDEQFF
.,TRBJ1-1,TRBD1,TRBV6-5,TGTGCCAGCAGACGACAGGGGAACACTGAAGCTTTCTTT,CASRRQGNTEAFF
.,TRBJ1-1,TRBD1,TRBV5-1,TGCGCCAGCAGCTTGGCCAGGGGGGGCACTGAAGCTTTCTTT,CASSLARGGTEAFF
.,TRBJ1-5,.,TRBV2,TGTGCCAGCAGTGGAGAAATTAGCAATCAGCCCCAGCATTTT,CASSGEISNQPQHF
few,TRBJ2-7,TRBD2,TRBV27,TGTGCCACCTTCAACCTGCCTAGCGGCCGGAGCTCCTACGAGCAGTACTTC,CATFNLPSGRSSYEQYF
.,TRBJ2-5,TRBD2,TRBV2,TGTGCCAGGGGGACTAGCGGGGGCGGGGAGACCCAGTACTTC,CARGTSGGGETQYF
.,TRBJ2-5,.,TRBV9,TGTGCCAGCAGCGCCCGACAGGACCAAGAGACCCAGTACTTC,CASSARQDQETQYF
.,TRBJ2-3,TRBD2,TRBV9,TGTGCCAGCAGCGTGACTTCAACTAGCGGGGGGAACACAGATACGCAGTATTTT,CASSVTSTSGGNTDTQYF
.,TRBJ2-3,.,TRBV19,TGTGCCAGTAGGGGGGGAGTTAGCACAGATACGCAGTATTTT,CASRGGVSTDTQYF
.,TRBJ2-7,TRBD1,TRBV18,TGTGCCAGCTCACCGTTCGGGACAGGGGGCAACTACGAGCAGTACTTC,CASSPFGTGGNYEQYF
.,TRBJ2-1,.,TRBV25-1,TGTGCCAGCAGTACAGGGTTGGTGGGCTACAATGAGCAGTTCTTC,CASSTGLVGYNEQFF
.,TRBJ2-3,.,TRBV7-8,TGTGCCAGCAGCTTACAAGGGCGCGACACAGATACGCAGTATTTT,CASSLQGRDTDTQYF
.,TRBJ1-2,.,TRBV18,TGTGCCAGCTCCCGAGAGAGGGGAAATGCTAACTATGGCTACACCTTC,CASSRERGNANYGYTF
.,TRBJ2-3,.,TRBV19,TGTGCCAGTAGTATAGCTGGGACGGATACGCAGTATTTT,CASSIAGTDTQYF
.,TRBJ1-1,.,TRBV25-1,TGTGCCAGCAGTGAATATTCGGGGGGGGCAAGTGTAGCTTTCTTT,CASSEYSGGASVAFF
.,TRBJ2-1,.,TRBV7-2,TGTGCCAGCAGCTTAATGACACGAGTCTACAATGAGCAGTTCTTC,CASSLMTRVYNEQFF
.,TRBJ2-1,TRBD1,TRBV7-9,TGTGCCAGCAGCTTACAGGGACAGGGACGGAATGAGCAGTTCTTC,CASSLQGQGRNEQFF
once,TRBJ2-7,.,TRBV2,TGTGCCAGCAAAAGGGACACCTACGAGCAGTACTTC,CASKRDTYEQYF
.,TRBJ2-1,.,TRBV25-1,TGTGCCACCCGCACAGTGTTTAATGAGCAGTTCTTC,CATRTVFNEQFF
.,TRBJ1-2,.,TRBV19,TGTGCCAGTAACCCGACAGACAAGCTTGGCTACACCTTC,CASNPTDKLGYTF
.,TRBJ1-5,.,TRBV6-5,TGTGCCAGCAAGTCAGGCTCCCATCGGCCCCAGCATTTT,CASKSGSHRPQHF